In this sample, the clone carrying this T cell receptor beta chain turned up a few times. The sample originates from a study of control samples from healthy donors and cancer patients. Trimming took 1 base from V and 7 from J; bases not matched to a gene: 7. This CDR3 is 15 amino acids long. CDR1 and CDR2 (germline): MGHRA, YSYEKL. TCRdb's table, derived via immunoSEQ multiplex PCR, lists solely in-frame clones and lacks some. The table lists approximately 90,000 clones, around four fifths of them singletons. This clonotype originated in a man aged 25-40 years in good health. J is TRBJ1-5 and V is TRBV4-1, with 7 positions matching TRBD1. The source material was blood. The CDR3 loop reads CASSQAVGGGQPQHF. The DNA for the CDR3 is TGCGCCAGCAGCCAAGCAGTAGGGGGCGGGCAGCCCCAGCATTTT.